Described below is a single T cell receptor (beta chain) sequence and its context. V was cut by 1 base and J by 5 bases, with 9 bases left in between. There are 15 residues in the CDR3. The V gene's germline CDR1 is SGHVS and CDR2 FQNEAQ. This sample stems from a study of blood T cell repertoires in COVID-19. Generated by immunoSEQ multiplex PCR, the TCRdb table keeps only in-frame clones and is missing some. The table has about 100,000 clones, approximately 80% seen once. The sequencing input was peripheral blood. The chain uses TRBV7-8 and TRBJ1-6; D gene uncertain. This TCR came from a woman aged 70-85 years with acute or convalescent COVID-19. The CDR3 reads CASSLGWADNSPLHF. CDR3 in DNA: TGTGCCAGCAGCTTAGGGTGGGCAGATAATTCACCCCTCCACTTT.